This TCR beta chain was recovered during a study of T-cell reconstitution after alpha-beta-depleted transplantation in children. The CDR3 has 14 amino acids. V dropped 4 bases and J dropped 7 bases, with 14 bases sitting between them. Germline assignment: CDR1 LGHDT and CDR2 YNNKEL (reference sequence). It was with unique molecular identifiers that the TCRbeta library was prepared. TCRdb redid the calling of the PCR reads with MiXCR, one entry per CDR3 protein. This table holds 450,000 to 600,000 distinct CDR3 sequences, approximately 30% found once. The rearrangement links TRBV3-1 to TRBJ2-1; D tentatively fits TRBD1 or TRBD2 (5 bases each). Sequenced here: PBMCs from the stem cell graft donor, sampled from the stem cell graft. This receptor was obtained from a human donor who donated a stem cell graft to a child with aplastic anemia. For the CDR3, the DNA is TGTGCCAGCAGCCGTTTCCGGGGCCAAAATGAGCAGTTCTTC. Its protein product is CASSRFRGQNEQFF.